A selection of T cell receptor beta chains follows, all from one sample in a study of T cells after yellow fever vaccination. TCRdb re-analysed the 5' RACE reads in MiXCR, keeping a single row per CDR3 protein. Here the sample spans under 550,000 distinct CDR3 sequences, about a fifth being singletons. The sequenced sample was PBMCs, obtained 21 days after the first yellow fever vaccination. The receptor source for this set is a man between 18 and 29 years old who received the YFV17D yellow fever vaccine. Each CDR3 is given with its conserved first and last residue. The D gene is left open where the match is weak. Size values are once, few and many counts, or a class for expanded clones, and some rows have none.

V gene	D gene	J gene	clone size	CDR3 protein	CDR3 DNA
TRBV6-2/TRBV6-3	.	TRBJ2-7	.	CASSYSIQVRGGSSYEQYF	TGTGCCAGCAGTTACTCGATCCAGGTCCGTGGGGGGAGCTCCTACGAGCAGTACTTC
TRBV5-1	TRBD1	TRBJ1-6	.	CASSFDRGDSPLHF	TGCGCCAGCAGCTTTGACAGGGGAGATTCACCCCTCCACTTT
TRBV6-1	.	TRBJ1-1	few	CASSTGGKNTEAFF	TGTGCCAGCTCCACAGGAGGGAAAAACACTGAAGCTTTCTTT
TRBV10-3	.	TRBJ1-1	few	CAIRMGAEAFF	TGTGCCATCAGGATGGGGGCTGAAGCTTTCTTT
TRBV19	TRBD1	TRBJ2-7	few	CASRQGVDEQYF	TGTGCCAGCAGACAGGGGGTAGACGAGCAGTACTTC
TRBV5-1	TRBD1	TRBJ2-5	few	CASSPTGDGETQYF	TGCGCCAGCAGCCCCACAGGGGACGGAGAGACCCAGTACTTC
TRBV5-5	.	TRBJ1-4	few	CASSWEGNEKLFF	TGTGCCAGCAGCTGGGAAGGGAATGAAAAACTGTTTTTT
TRBV7-2	TRBD1	TRBJ1-1	few	CASSLHRDRVEAFF	TGTGCCAGCAGCTTGCACCGGGACAGGGTCGAAGCTTTCTTT
TRBV7-3	TRBD1	TRBJ2-2	.	CASRLTGTENTGELFF	TGTGCCAGCAGACTTACCGGGACAGAGAACACCGGGGAGCTGTTTTTT
TRBV5-1	TRBD1	TRBJ1-4	.	CASSLHETGNEKLFF	TGCGCCAGCAGCTTGCACGAGACAGGGAATGAAAAACTGTTTTTT
TRBV6-5	.	TRBJ2-5	few	CASSSMGLDDQYF	TGTGCCAGCAGTTCTATGGGATTGGATGACCAGTACTTC
TRBV7-2	TRBD2	TRBJ2-5	few	CASSLEGLAGANGQYF	TGTGCCAGCAGCTTAGAGGGACTAGCGGGGGCGAATGGCCAGTACTTC
TRBV20-1	TRBD1	TRBJ2-7	many	CSAPRGTNYEQYF	TGCAGTGCTCCCAGGGGGACGAACTACGAGCAGTACTTC
TRBV7-2	TRBD1	TRBJ2-7	many	CASSLRTGGYEQYF	TGTGCCAGCAGTTTAAGGACAGGGGGCTACGAGCAGTACTTC
TRBV6-2/TRBV6-3	.	TRBJ1-1	few	CASSWVPPQPNTEAFF	TGTGCCAGCAGTTGGGTTCCACCTCAGCCGAACACTGAAGCTTTCTTT
TRBV12-3/TRBV12-4	.	TRBJ2-3	many	CASSFGATDTQYF	TGTGCCAGCAGTTTTGGAGCAACAGATACGCAGTATTTT
TRBV12-3/TRBV12-4	.	TRBJ2-7	few	CASSLLGHEQYF	TGTGCCAGCAGCTTACTAGGCCACGAGCAGTACTTC